Listed here is a single T cell receptor beta chain. This sample was taken from a study of blood T cell repertoires in COVID-19. Whole-study context: Sites in the United States, Italy and Spain provided acute and convalescent COVID-19 samples. Sources were T cells, B-cell-depleted T cells, or PBMCs; the material itself was cDNA or gDNA.

Authors' analysis steps: Reference gene primer amplification gave estimated nucleated cell counts. The method was immunoSEQ multiplex PCR; TCRdb's version includes in-frame clones alone and lacks a portion of them. The V and J calls and the clone size are those of that table, but D and trimming were determined from the DNA. This sample has about 400,000 clones, with more than 85% found just once. The CDR3 is 14 amino acids. The J segment lost 6 bases and the V segment lost 0 bases, leaving 6 bases of the junction unmatched. Looked up from germline, CDR1 is SGHRS and CDR2 is YFSETQ. The sample taken for sequencing was peripheral blood. The V call is TRBV5-1, the J call TRBJ2-7; 7 bases agree with TRBD1. The TCR sequence derives from a human donor in a cohort sampled during active COVID-19. The CDR3 DNA follows: TGCGCCAGCAGCTTGGGCAGGGGGAGTGGCGAGCAGTACTTC. Its protein product is CASSLGRGSGEQYF.